This T cell receptor (beta chain) was identified in a study of blood T cell repertoires in COVID-19. Study overall: PBMCs, B-cell-depleted T cells, or T cells were the source of the cDNA or gDNA that made up the material.

In the original processing: By means of reference gene primer amplification, nucleated cell counts were estimated. The protocol was immunoSEQ multiplex PCR, while the TCRdb copy is restricted to in-frame clones and leaves out a portion. The V and J calls and clone size come from that table; D and trimming were worked out from the DNA. The sample shows tens of thousands of clones, around 84% of them seen only once. Trimming took 8 bases from V and 3 from J; bases not matched to a gene: 7. Looked up from germline, CDR1 is SNHLY and CDR2 is FYNNEI. The CDR3 is made up of 15 amino acids. The J gene is TRBJ2-1, the V gene TRBV2; TRBD1 agrees at 10 bases. This receptor was obtained from a man older than 75 with acute or convalescent COVID-19. The sequenced sample was peripheral blood. The CDR3 loop reads CASLLRDRGYNEQFF. DNA of the CDR3: TGTGCCAGCCTCCTCCGGGACAGGGGCTACAATGAGCAGTTCTTC.